The sequence of this T cell receptor (beta chain) was determined in a study of blood T cell repertoires in COVID-19. This clone was found a few times. TCRdb keeps only in-frame clones here, not all; method: immunoSEQ multiplex PCR. The sample includes about 120,000 clones, about 82% of them seen just once. The CDR3 has 16 amino acids. V gave up 3 bases and J gave up 4 bases; unmatched junction bases: 11. Germline CDR1 reads SGDLS; CDR2 reads YYNGEE. Sequencing was performed on peripheral blood. The chain couples TRBV9 to TRBJ2-7; 9 bases line up with TRBD2. This TCR derives from a man in his 60s with active or convalescent COVID-19. The CDR3 DNA reads TGTGCCAGCAGCGAGGGAATAGCGGGGGACCTTTACGAGCAGTACTTC. This codes for CASSEGIAGDLYEQYF.